Only a few counts were recorded for the clone carrying this T cell receptor (beta chain). Its antigen remains unknown. The data were obtained in a study of cytomegalovirus exposure and HLA in healthy donors. Findings of the study overall: In a later analysis, TCR beta V- and J-gene trimming showed a link to a missense DCLRE1C variant. On later analysis, the bulk of CMV-associated TCR beta chains appeared to be HLA-restricted.

The CDR3 is 13 residues long. V was pared by 3 bases and J by 5 bases, with 11 bases between. CDR1 and CDR2 from the germline V gene are MGHDK and SYGVNS. Both 60 Vbeta primers and 13 Jbeta primers went into the PCR. In the source study's methods: Tens of millions of unique TCR beta chains, roughly 11 million of them shared, were counted by a later analysis. Sequencing used immunoSEQ multiplex PCR; TCRdb keeps in-frame clones, though not all of them. That table gives V, J and clone size, and the DNA gave D and trimming. The repertoire holds around 130,000 clones, with about four fifths as singletons. The TCR sequence derives from a man aged 25 to 40 in good health and CMV-seronegative. The chain recombines TRBV25-1 with TRBJ2-7; possible D gene TRBD1, 6 bases. The sample taken for sequencing was PBMCs. The CDR3 region is CASSEQGRDEQYF. As DNA, the CDR3 is TGTGCCAGCAGTGAGCAGGGGCGAGACGAGCAGTACTTC.